This TCR beta chain was identified during a study of CD8 T cells in Susac syndrome. The germline gives CDR1 SQVTM, CDR2 ANQGSEA. The CDR3 length is 12 residues. Trimming shortened V by 5 bases and J by 5 bases, and 12 bases separated the two germline ends. The RNA input was about 0.5 to 1 ug, and it was reverse transcribed with random hexamers. TCRdb processed the immunoSEQ multiplex PCR reads anew with MiXCR; each CDR3 protein has one entry. Of fewer than 150,000 distinct CDR3 sequences in the sample, around 94% were seen once. Sequenced: CD8+ T cells from PBMCs. The receptor was derived from a human donor in good health. V usage is TRBV29-1 and J usage is TRBJ2-5; D is uncertain. The CDR3 spells CSVRANQETQYF. The CDR3 nucleotides read TGCAGCGTTCGTGCAAATCAGGAGACCCAGTACTTC.